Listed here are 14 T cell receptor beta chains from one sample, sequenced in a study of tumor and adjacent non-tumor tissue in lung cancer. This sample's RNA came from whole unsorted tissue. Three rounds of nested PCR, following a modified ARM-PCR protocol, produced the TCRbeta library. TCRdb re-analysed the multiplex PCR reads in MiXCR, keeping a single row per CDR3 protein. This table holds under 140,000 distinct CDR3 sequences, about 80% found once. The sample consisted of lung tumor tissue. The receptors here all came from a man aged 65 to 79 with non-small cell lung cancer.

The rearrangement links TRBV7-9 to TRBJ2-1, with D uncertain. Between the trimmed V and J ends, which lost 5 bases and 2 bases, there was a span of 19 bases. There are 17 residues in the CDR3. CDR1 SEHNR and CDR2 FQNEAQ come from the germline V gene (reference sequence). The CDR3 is CASSEGQPLYPYNEQFF. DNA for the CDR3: TGTGCCAGCAGCGAAGGCCAGCCTCTTTACCCCTACAATGAGCAGTTCTTC.

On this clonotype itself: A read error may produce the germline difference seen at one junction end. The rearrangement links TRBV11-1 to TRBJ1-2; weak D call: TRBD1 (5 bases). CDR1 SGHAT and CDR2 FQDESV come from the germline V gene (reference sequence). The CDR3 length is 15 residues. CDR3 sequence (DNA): TGTGTCAGCAGCTTATCTCAGGACAACGACTATGGCTACACCTTC. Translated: CVSSLSQDNDYGYTF.

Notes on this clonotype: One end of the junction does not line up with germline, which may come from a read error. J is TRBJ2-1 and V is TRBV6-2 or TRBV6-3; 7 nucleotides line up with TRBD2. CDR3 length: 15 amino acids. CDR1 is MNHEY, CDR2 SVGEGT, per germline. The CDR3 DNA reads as TGTGCCGGCAGTTCTAGTGGGAGGGCCCCAAATGAGCAGTTCTTC. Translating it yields CAGSSSGRAPNEQFF.

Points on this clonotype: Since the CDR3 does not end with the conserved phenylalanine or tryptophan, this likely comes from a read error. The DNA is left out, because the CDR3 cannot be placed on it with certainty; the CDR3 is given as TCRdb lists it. CDR3 residues: CASSFGGANVLIL. J is TRBJ2-6 and V is TRBV12-3 or TRBV12-4. Termini included, the CDR3 measures 13 amino acids.

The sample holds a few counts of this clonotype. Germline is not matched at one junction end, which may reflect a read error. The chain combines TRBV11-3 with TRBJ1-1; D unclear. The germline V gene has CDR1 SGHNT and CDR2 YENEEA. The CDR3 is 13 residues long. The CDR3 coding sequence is TGTGCCAGTAGCTTTAGGAGAGACACTGAAGCTTTCTTT. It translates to CASSFRRDTEAFF.

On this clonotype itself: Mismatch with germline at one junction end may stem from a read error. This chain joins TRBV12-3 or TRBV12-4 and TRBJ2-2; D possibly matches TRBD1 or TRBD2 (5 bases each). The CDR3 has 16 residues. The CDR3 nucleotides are TGTGCCAGCAGTCTCGCTGAGGGGCAAGACACCGGTGAGCTGTTTTTT. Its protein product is CASSLAEGQDTGELFF.

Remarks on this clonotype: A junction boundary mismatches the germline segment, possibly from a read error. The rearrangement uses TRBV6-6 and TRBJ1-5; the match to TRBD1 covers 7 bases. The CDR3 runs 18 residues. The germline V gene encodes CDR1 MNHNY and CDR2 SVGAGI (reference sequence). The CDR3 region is CFSSYFGWGQNSNQSQHF. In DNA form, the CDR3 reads TGTTTCAGCAGTTACTTCGGGTGGGGACAGAATAGCAATCAGTCCCAGCATTTT.

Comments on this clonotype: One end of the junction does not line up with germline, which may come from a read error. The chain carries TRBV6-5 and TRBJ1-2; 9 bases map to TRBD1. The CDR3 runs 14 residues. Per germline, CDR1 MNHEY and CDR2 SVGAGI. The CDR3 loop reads CASGRTGERNGCTF. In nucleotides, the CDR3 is TGTGCCAGCGGGAGGACAGGGGAGCGCAATGGCTGCACCTTC.

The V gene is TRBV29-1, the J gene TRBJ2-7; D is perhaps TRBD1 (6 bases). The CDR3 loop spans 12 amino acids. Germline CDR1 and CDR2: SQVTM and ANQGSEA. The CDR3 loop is CSAWGTNPGQYF. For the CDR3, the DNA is TGCAGTGCCTGGGGGACAAACCCCGGGCAGTACTTC.

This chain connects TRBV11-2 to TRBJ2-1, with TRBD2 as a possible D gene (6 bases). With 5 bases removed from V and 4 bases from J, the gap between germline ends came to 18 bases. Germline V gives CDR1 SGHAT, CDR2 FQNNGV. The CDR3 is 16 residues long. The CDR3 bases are TGTGCCAGCAGCCTACGGAGTAACGGGAGTTACAATGAGCAGTTCTTC. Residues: CASSLRSNGSYNEQFF.

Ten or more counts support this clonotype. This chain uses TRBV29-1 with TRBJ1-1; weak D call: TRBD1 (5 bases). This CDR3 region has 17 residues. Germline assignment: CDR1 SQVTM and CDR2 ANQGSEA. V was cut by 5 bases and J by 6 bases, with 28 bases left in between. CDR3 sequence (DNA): TGCAGCGTTCCTGAGCCCGGGGCTCAGGCGGGGATCGCTGAAGCTTTCTTT. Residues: CSVPEPGAQAGIAEAFF.

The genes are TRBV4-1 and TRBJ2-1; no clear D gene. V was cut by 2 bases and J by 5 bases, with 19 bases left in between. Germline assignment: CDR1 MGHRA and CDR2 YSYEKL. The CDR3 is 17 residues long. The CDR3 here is CASSQPTSRRVNNEQFF. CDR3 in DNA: TGCGCCAGCAGCCAACCTACAAGTAGGAGAGTCAACAATGAGCAGTTCTTC.

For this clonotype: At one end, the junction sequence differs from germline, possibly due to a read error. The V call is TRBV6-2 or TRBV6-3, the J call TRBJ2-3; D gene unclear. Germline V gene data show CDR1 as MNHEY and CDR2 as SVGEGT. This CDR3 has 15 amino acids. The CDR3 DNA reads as TGTGCCAGCAGTTACCGGGCCCCGCATAGAGATACTCAGTATTTT. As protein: CASSYRAPHRDTQYF.

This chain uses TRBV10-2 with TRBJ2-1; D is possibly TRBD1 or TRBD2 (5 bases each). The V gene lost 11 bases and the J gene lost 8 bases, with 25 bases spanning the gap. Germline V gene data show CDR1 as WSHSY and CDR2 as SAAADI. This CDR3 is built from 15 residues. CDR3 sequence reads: CAGMSSGPSSHEQFF. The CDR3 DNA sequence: TGCGCCGGCATGTCCTCGGGACCCTCTTCTCATGAGCAGTTCTTC.